Presented here are 27 T cell receptor beta chains from one specimen sequenced in a study of shared clonotypes between healthy human individuals. Profiling relied on immunoSEQ multiplex PCR, and the TCRdb table lists in-frame clones only, not all of them. The sample holds some 360,000 clones, about 73% seen once. The sequenced material came from memory CD4+ T cells sorted from blood. The subset denotes: CD45RA-negative fraction. These receptors came from a young man in good health.

V usage is TRBV4-1 and J usage is TRBJ1-5; a possible D gene is TRBD1 (5 bases). Germline CDR1 MGHRA, CDR2 YSYEKL. The CDR3 covers 16 residues. The V and J ends lost 3 bases and 6 bases respectively, with 18 bases between them. CDR3 sequence (DNA): TGCGCCAGCAGCCAGGGGGGACCCCTTTTGGGTCAGCCCCAGCATTTT. Protein: CASSQGGPLLGQPQHF.

This clone appeared a few times. The chain has TRBV7-8 and TRBJ1-2, with D unclear. The CDR3 totals 14 residues. CDR1 and CDR2 from the germline V gene are SGHVS and FQNEAQ. Deletions cut 1 base from V and 3 bases from J, with 9 bases between. This chain's CDR3 is CASSLGGRDYGYTF. The CDR3 DNA is TGTGCCAGCAGCTTAGGGGGAAGGGACTATGGCTACACCTTC.

This clone was counted a few times. V gene TRBV5-8 combines with J gene TRBJ1-2; no definite D call. Germline CDR1 SGHTS, CDR2 YDEGEE. This CDR3 spans 13 amino acids. V shed 1 base and J shed 6 bases, with 10 bases lying between them. The CDR3 nucleotides are TGTGCCAGCAGCTTGTCACGGCAGAATGGCTACACCTTC. Translated, it gives CASSLSRQNGYTF.

The J gene is TRBJ1-1, the V gene TRBV9; TRBD1 aligns across 8 bases. CDR1 is SGDLS, CDR2 YYNGEE, per germline. J lost 1 base, V lost 3 bases, and 5 bases had no gene match. The CDR3 runs 15 residues. The CDR3 loop is CASSGAGGANTEAFF. The CDR3 DNA follows: TGTGCCAGCAGCGGCGCAGGGGGCGCGAACACTGAAGCTTTCTTT.

The chain is built from TRBV29-1 and TRBJ1-5; D remains unclear. CDR3 length: 14 amino acids. Trimming stripped 5 bases from V and 2 bases from J, with 13 bases between. From germline, CDR1 is SQVTM and CDR2 ANQGSEA. The CDR3 bases are TGCAGCGTTTGCCGCGAAACCGGCAATCAGCCCCAGCATTTT. Translated, it gives CSVCRETGNQPQHF.

This sequence joins TRBV27 and TRBJ1-5, with D uncertain. V shed 1 base and J shed 6 bases, with 10 bases lying between them. The CDR3 is 14 residues long. Germline V gene sequence: CDR1 MNHEY, CDR2 SMNVEV (reference sequence). CDR3 region: CASSLFKGGQPQHF. CDR3 in DNA: TGTGCCAGCAGTTTATTTAAGGGTGGTCAGCCCCAGCATTTT.

Comments on this clone: A much larger clone lies one base from this, so it may be a read error. J is TRBJ2-7 and V is TRBV28; the D gene is possibly TRBD2 (7 bases). CDR1 MDHEN and CDR2 SYDVKM come from the germline V gene. This CDR3 has 12 residues. Trimming cost V 9 bases and J 7 bases, with 16 bases left between them. CDR3 sequence (DNA): TGTGCCAGGAGAGGGGGGGGATGGGAGCAGTACTTC. Residues: CARRGGGWEQYF.

This chain uses TRBV7-9 with TRBJ2-3; 14 nucleotides agree with TRBD2. J was trimmed by 2 bases and V by 8 bases; bases with no gene match: 6. This CDR3 is built from 16 residues. Germline V gene data show CDR1 as SEHNR and CDR2 as FQNEAQ (reference sequence). Here the CDR3 DNA reads TGTGCCAGCTCACGACTAGCGGGAGGGCTCACAGATACGCAGTATTTT. Translating gives CASSRLAGGLTDTQYF.

V is TRBV5-1 and J is TRBJ1-5; 10 bases line up with TRBD1. The V gene's germline CDR1 is SGHRS and CDR2 YFSETQ. Unmatched junction bases numbered 5, after V lost 3 bases and J lost 5 bases. The CDR3 contains 15 residues. Here the CDR3 DNA reads TGCGCCAGCAGCTCTGGGACAGGGGTCGATCAGCCCCAGCATTTT. It specifies CASSSGTGVDQPQHF.

This clone has more than one count but fewer than ten. This chain links TRBV7-8 with TRBJ2-2; no clear D. This CDR3 spans 16 amino acids. The V end lost 2 bases, the J end lost 3 bases, and 13 bases lay between the germline ends. CDR1 SGHVS and CDR2 FQNEAQ come from the germline V gene. The CDR3 bases are TGTGCCAGCAGCTTAACCCATCCGGGTTACACCGGGGAGCTGTTTTTT. Amino acid sequence: CASSLTHPGYTGELFF.

As to this clone: Other DNA sequences in the sample encode the same CDR3. The V and J genes are TRBV29-1 and TRBJ1-2; TRBD1 aligns across 9 bases. The CDR3 contains 12 residues. The germline V gene encodes CDR1 SQVTM and CDR2 ANQGSEA. V dropped 6 bases and J dropped 7; count of bases not matched to a gene: 6. The CDR3 here is CSVEQGAGGYTF. CDR3 DNA: TGCAGCGTCGAACAGGGGGCGGGTGGCTACACCTTC.

This clone was recorded many times. V usage is TRBV29-1 and J usage is TRBJ2-1; maybe TRBD2 (5 bases). The V gene's germline CDR1 is SQVTM and CDR2 ANQGSEA. The germline V and J ends were trimmed by 6 bases and 4 bases, with 13 bases remaining between them. The CDR3 is made up of 13 amino acids. CDR3 sequence: CSVDLRDYNEQFF. DNA of the CDR3: TGCAGCGTGGACTTGAGGGATTACAATGAGCAGTTCTTC.

The chain links TRBV5-4 to TRBJ1-1; the D is unclear. Germline V gene lookup returns CDR1 SGHNT and CDR2 YYREEE (reference sequence). The V gene lost 3 bases and the J gene lost 2 bases, with 8 bases spanning the gap. The CDR3 totals 13 residues. CDR3 sequence (DNA): TGTGCCAGCAGCTCAAAAAAAAACACTGAAGCTTTCTTT. The encoded protein is CASSSKKNTEAFF.

The V call is TRBV10-3, the J call TRBJ2-5; D is ambiguous. The CDR3 covers 11 residues. The V gene lost 5 bases and the J gene lost 5 bases, with 6 bases spanning the gap. CDR1 and CDR2 (germline): ENHRY, SYGVKD. In DNA, the CDR3 is TGTGCCATCAGTCCCGGGGAGACCCAGTACTTC. Translating it yields CAISPGETQYF.

The CDR3 nucleotides read TGTGCCAGAGAAGAGGGACTAGCGGGATCTAGTGAGCAGTACTTC. Translating it yields CAREEGLAGSSEQYF. The chain couples TRBV2 to TRBJ2-7, with 13 nucleotides matching TRBD2. This CDR3 spans 15 amino acids. Germline V CDR1 and CDR2: SNHLY, FYNNEI. V was pared by 9 bases and J by 7 bases, with 12 bases of the junction left unmatched.

Ten or more counts support this clone. The chain's CDR3 is CASSYWQGSHNEQYF. The CDR3 nucleotides are TGTGCCAGCAGTTACTGGCAGGGAAGCCACAACGAGCAGTACTTC. The rearrangement links TRBV6-5 to TRBJ2-7; tentative D call: TRBD1 (5 bases). CDR1 is MNHEY and CDR2 is SVGAGI in the germline V gene. Trimming stripped 1 base from V and 5 bases from J, with 15 bases between. This CDR3 is 15 amino acids long.

The rearrangement links TRBV25-1 to TRBJ2-3, with 7 bases fitting TRBD2. The CDR3 length is 14 residues. The V gene end was trimmed by 3 bases and the J gene end by 8 bases; junction bases not matched to a gene: 8. CDR1 and CDR2 (germline): MGHDK, SYGVNS. The CDR3 nucleotides read TGTGCCAGCAGTGAGGCTAGCGGCCTAGGTACGCAGTATTTT. The encoded protein is CASSEASGLGTQYF.

This clone was found many times. The same CDR3 is also encoded by other DNA sequences in this sample. This sequence joins TRBV7-9 and TRBJ2-2; 11 bases fit TRBD2. V gave up 1 base and J gave up 0 bases; unmatched junction bases: 4. Looked up from germline, CDR1 is SEHNR and CDR2 is FQNEAQ (reference sequence). There are 18 residues in the CDR3. The CDR3 sequence is CASSLGTSGYANTGELFF. Here the CDR3 DNA reads TGTGCCAGCAGCTTAGGGACTAGCGGGTACGCGAACACCGGGGAGCTGTTTTTT. The full variable domain, its missing parts supplied by reference TRBV7-9 and TRBJ2-2, is DTGVSQNPRHKITKRGQNVTFRCDPISEHNRLYWYRQTLGQGPEFLTYFQNEAQLEKSRLLSDRFSAERPKGSFSTLEIQRTEQGDSAMYLCASSLGTSGYANTGELFFGEGSRLTVL.

This chain connects TRBV10-3 to TRBJ2-6; weak D call: TRBD1 (5 bases). The V end was cut by 0 bases, the J end by 0 bases, with 12 bases between. Germline V gene lookup returns CDR1 ENHRY and CDR2 SYGVKD. The CDR3 length is 18 residues. CDR3 amino acids: CAISESSGWGSGANVLTF. The CDR3 region has the DNA TGTGCCATCAGTGAGTCTTCAGGGTGGGGCTCTGGGGCCAACGTCCTGACTTTC.

The gene calls are TRBV19 and TRBJ1-5, with 9 bases matching TRBD1. V dropped 6 bases and J dropped 1; count of bases not matched to a gene: 7. The CDR3 extends over 16 amino acids. Looked up from germline, CDR1 is LNHDA and CDR2 is SQIVND (reference sequence). For the CDR3, the DNA is TGTGCCAGTAGGGGACAGGGTTTTGCGAGCAATCAGCCCCAGCATTTT. Amino acids: CASRGQGFASNQPQHF.

The V call is TRBV10-3, the J call TRBJ2-5; a possible D gene is TRBD2 (5 bases). V was cut by 6 bases and J by 5 bases, with 7 bases left in between. The CDR3 length is 11 residues. Germline CDR1 and CDR2: ENHRY and SYGVKD. CDR3 protein: CAIRGSETQYF. CDR3 coding DNA: TGTGCCATCAGGGGGAGTGAGACCCAGTACTTC.

The CDR3 nucleotides read TGTGCCAGCAGCTTAGTCCAGGGAGATACGCAGTATTTT. Its protein product is CASSLVQGDTQYF. The gene calls are TRBV7-2 and TRBJ2-3; a weak D match, TRBD1 (5 bases). The CDR3 has 13 residues. CDR1 SGHTA and CDR2 FQGNSA come from the germline V gene. V gave up 1 base and J gave up 5 bases, with 7 bases separating them. Looking up the rest from reference TRBV7-2 and TRBJ2-3 gives the full variable domain: GAGVSQSPSNKVTEKGKDVELRCDPISGHTALYWYRQSLGQGLEFLIYFQGNSAPDKSGLPSDRFSAERTGGSVSTLTIQRTQQEDSAVYLCASSLVQGDTQYFGPGTRLTVL.

This clone was seen more than once but under ten times. Different DNA sequences within this sample yield the same CDR3. The chain has TRBV2 and TRBJ2-1; 11 bases match TRBD2. CDR1 and CDR2 (germline): SNHLY, FYNNEI. J gave up 3 bases and V 4 bases, and 2 bases lay outside the gene matches. The CDR3 loop spans 15 amino acids. The CDR3 region has the DNA TGTGCCAGCAGTGCAGGACTAGCGGGCTACAATGAGCAGTTCTTC. Protein: CASSAGLAGYNEQFF.

The chain joins TRBV7-6 to TRBJ2-7; D perhaps matches TRBD2 (5 bases). V dropped 5 bases and J dropped 6 bases, with 11 bases sitting between them. This CDR3 has 12 amino acids. The germline V gene has CDR1 SGHVS and CDR2 FNYEAQ. The CDR3 nucleotides read TGTGCCAGCAGCCCTGGACTCGTCGAGCAGTACTTC. Translated: CASSPGLVEQYF. Based on the CDR3 plus reference TRBV7-6 and TRBJ2-7, the full variable domain is GAGVSQSPRYKVTKRGQDVALRCDPISGHVSLYWYRQALGQGPEFLTYFNYEAQQDKSGLPNDRFSAERPEGSISTLTIQRTEQRDSAMYRCASSPGLVEQYFGPGTRLTVT.

The chain has TRBV29-1 and TRBJ1-1; a possible D gene is TRBD1 (5 bases). The V end was cut by 3 bases, the J end by 1 base, with 12 bases between. CDR1 and CDR2 (germline): SQVTM, ANQGSEA. This CDR3 comprises 14 residues. This CDR3 is CSVDMGRWNTEAFF. CDR3 DNA: TGCAGCGTTGACATGGGACGGTGGAACACTGAAGCTTTCTTT.

The rearrangement links TRBV5-4 to TRBJ2-1, with TRBD1 matching 10 bases. This CDR3 region has 15 residues. CDR1 is SGHNT, CDR2 YYREEE, per germline (reference sequence). J gave up 3 bases and V 4 bases, and 4 bases lay outside the gene matches. Here the CDR3 reads CASSAGQGDYNEQFF. DNA for the CDR3: TGTGCCAGCAGCGCCGGACAGGGGGACTACAATGAGCAGTTCTTC.

This sequence joins TRBV29-1 and TRBJ1-2; 7 bases are shared with TRBD1. The CDR3 contains 16 residues. Germline V gives CDR1 SQVTM, CDR2 ANQGSEA. V was pared by 0 bases and J by 3 bases, with 10 bases of the junction left unmatched. The CDR3 sequence is CSVEDQRGLADYGYTF. CDR3 coding DNA: TGCAGCGTTGAAGATCAGAGGGGGCTAGCGGACTATGGCTACACCTTC.